The clone carrying this T cell receptor (beta chain) has only a few counts. Antigen unknown. The data belong to a study of T cell repertoires in cytomegalovirus infection. On the study more broadly: Signatures in public TCR beta sequences pointed to both CMV infection and matching HLA type. Study conclusions and caveats: Dominating the ex vivo response were TCR beta clonotypes that were CMV-specific and HLA-C-restricted. There were carriers of CMV plus the relevant HLA, and cumulative public TCR beta family frequency identified them.

TCRdb re-derived calls from the reads in MiXCR, one entry per CDR3 protein. The table shows about half a million distinct CDR3 sequences, with about 42% occurring only once. This CDR3 is 15 amino acids long. CDR1 and CDR2 from the germline V gene are MNHNY and SVGAGI (reference sequence). V shed 6 bases, J shed 4 bases, and the junction held 5 bases outside the gene matches. The sequenced sample was cultured PBMCs, obtained from culture after CMV antigen stimulation. This sequence joins TRBV6-6 and TRBJ2-2; 10 positions agree with TRBD1. This TCR came from a human donor in good health (CMV status not recorded). Some clones in this sample may be carry-over from other donors' samples. CDR3 loop: CASRGDRGSTGELFF. The CDR3 DNA follows: TGTGCCAGCAGGGGGGACAGGGGTTCCACCGGGGAGCTGTTTTTT.